These 23 T cell receptor beta chains were sequenced from one sample in a study of CD8 T cells in Susac syndrome. The authors reverse transcribed about 0.5 to 1 ug RNA with random hexamers. A single record per CDR3 protein comes from TCRdb applying MiXCR to the immunoSEQ multiplex PCR reads. This sample has fewer than 85,000 distinct CDR3 sequences, with approximately 93% found just once. The sequenced sample was CD8+ T cells from PBMCs. These receptors came from a human donor with Susac syndrome.

The CDR3 coding sequence is TGTGCCAGCAGCTCTCAAGGGGAGCAGTACTTC. Translation gives CASSSQGEQYF. This chain joins TRBV11-3 and TRBJ2-7, with D uncertain. Deletions cut 4 bases from V and 7 bases from J, with 8 bases between. The CDR3 is made up of 11 amino acids. In germline, CDR1 is SGHNT, CDR2 YENEEA.

The V and J genes are TRBV28 and TRBJ2-5; tentative D call: TRBD1 (5 bases). Germline V gene lookup returns CDR1 MDHEN and CDR2 SYDVKM. CDR3 length equals 14 residues. Trimming removed 2 bases from V and 1 base from J, with 8 bases in between. The CDR3 sequence is CASSLTGGQETQYF. In DNA form, the CDR3 reads TGTGCCAGCAGTTTAACAGGTGGCCAAGAGACCCAGTACTTC.

This sequence joins TRBV12-3 or TRBV12-4 and TRBJ2-7, with D possibly being TRBD1 (6 bases). The V end lost 6 bases, the J end lost 1 base, and 10 bases lay between the germline ends. CDR3 length equals 13 residues. The CDR3 region has the DNA TGTGCCAGCAGGCAACAGGGTTCCTACGAGCAGTACTTC. Translation gives CASRQQGSYEQYF.

V is TRBV7-9 and J is TRBJ2-7; D is perhaps TRBD1 (5 bases). The germline gives CDR1 SEHNR, CDR2 FQNEAQ (reference sequence). The CDR3 has 15 amino acids. V lost 5 bases and J 3 bases, leaving 17 bases between the germline ends. The CDR3 here is CASSAQTENYYEQYF. The CDR3 nucleotides read TGTGCCAGCAGCGCCCAGACAGAAAACTACTACGAGCAGTACTTC.

This clonotype came up once. The V and J genes are TRBV7-8 and TRBJ2-2; 9 nucleotides agree with TRBD1. Germline CDR1 reads SGHVS; CDR2 reads FQNEAQ. The CDR3 runs to 15 residues. The ends lost 4 bases at V and 7 bases at J; junction bases unmatched: 7. CDR3 residues: CASSSDRGGHGELFF. CDR3 in DNA: TGTGCCAGCAGCTCGGACAGGGGCGGTCACGGGGAGCTGTTTTTT.

V usage is TRBV14 and J usage is TRBJ1-2, with D unclear. Germline V gives CDR1 SGHDN, CDR2 FVKESK. CDR3 size: 13 residues. V lost 2 bases, J lost 4 bases, and 8 bases lay in between. This chain's CDR3 is CASSQKNTYGYTF. CDR3 bases: TGTGCCAGCAGCCAAAAGAACACCTATGGCTACACCTTC.

The count of this clonotype is one. This chain connects TRBV12-3 or TRBV12-4 to TRBJ2-7; a weak D match, TRBD2 (6 bases). Trimming removed 5 bases from V and 3 bases from J, with 17 bases in between. The CDR3 has 15 residues. CDR3 DNA sequence: TGTGCCAGCAGTCCCCGGGACTCTTTCGGCTACGAGCAGTACTTC. It encodes CASSPRDSFGYEQYF.

The gene calls are TRBV19 and TRBJ1-1; a weak D match, TRBD1 (5 bases). The V end lost 3 bases, the J end lost 8 bases, and 10 bases lay between the germline ends. This CDR3 comprises 12 residues. CDR1 is LNHDA and CDR2 is SQIVND in the germline V gene (reference sequence). CDR3 loop: CASSIRRDEAFF. The CDR3 coding sequence is TGTGCCAGTAGTATCCGCAGGGACGAAGCTTTCTTT.

The rearrangement links TRBV6-2 or TRBV6-3 to TRBJ2-1; maybe TRBD2 (5 bases). Germline CDR1 reads MNHEY; CDR2 reads SVGEGT. Trimming stripped 8 bases from V and 2 bases from J, with 13 bases between. This CDR3 has 14 amino acids. DNA for the CDR3: TGTGCCAGCTGGACTCCCCTTACCTACAATGAGCAGTTCTTC. Its translation is CASWTPLTYNEQFF.

The chain employs TRBV9 and TRBJ1-2; possible D gene TRBD1, 6 bases. V was cut by 3 bases and J by 4 bases, with 16 bases left in between. Germline V gene sequence: CDR1 SGDLS, CDR2 YYNGEE. CDR3 length: 15 residues. The CDR3 DNA reads as TGTGCCAGCAGCGCCGGGGGCCTCCTTGGCTATGGCTACACCTTC. Translating gives CASSAGGLLGYGYTF. Full variable domain (outside the CDR3, taken from reference TRBV9 and TRBJ1-2): DSGVTQTPKHLITATGQRVTLRCSPRSGDLSVYWYQQSLDQGLQFLIQYYNGEERAKGNILERFSAQQFPDLHSELNLSSLELGDSALYFCASSAGGLLGYGYTFGSGTRLTVV.

The chain is built from TRBV7-9 and TRBJ2-6, with D possibly called TRBD1 or TRBD2 (5 bases each). The germline V gene has CDR1 SEHNR and CDR2 FQNEAQ (reference sequence). CDR3 size: 16 residues. V was pared by 5 bases and J by 4 bases, with 15 bases between. The CDR3 is CASSPSEGPGANVLTF. DNA of the CDR3: TGTGCCAGCAGCCCTTCAGAGGGGCCAGGGGCCAACGTCCTGACTTTC. The full variable domain, rest sourced from reference TRBV7-9 and TRBJ2-6, is DTGVSQNPRHKITKRGQNVTFRCDPISEHNRLYWYRQTLGQGPEFLTYFQNEAQLEKSRLLSDRFSAERPKGSFSTLEIQRTEQGDSAMYLCASSPSEGPGANVLTFGAGSRLTVL.

The chain couples TRBV2 to TRBJ2-7, with 9 bases aligning to TRBD1. CDR1 and CDR2 from the germline V gene are SNHLY and FYNNEI. V lost 2 bases to trimming and J lost 1 base; unmatched junction nucleotides: 3. The CDR3 sequence is 15 residues long. The CDR3 here is CASSEFGTGSYEQYF. CDR3 coding DNA: TGTGCCAGCAGTGAATTTGGGACAGGGTCCTACGAGCAGTACTTC.

The chain employs TRBV13 and TRBJ1-1; D remains unclear. Trimming stripped 2 bases from V and 5 bases from J, with 9 bases between. This CDR3 comprises 13 residues. Germline V CDR1 and CDR2: PRHDT, FYEKMQ (reference sequence). For the CDR3, the DNA is TGTGCCAGCAGCTTAAATCTGCGAACTGAAGCTTTCTTT. It codes for CASSLNLRTEAFF.

This clonotype was counted once. The rearrangement joins TRBV3-1 to TRBJ2-7; D is unresolved. Germline V gene data show CDR1 as LGHDT and CDR2 as YNNKEL (reference sequence). The CDR3 runs 13 residues. V gave up 1 base and J gave up 4 bases, with 8 bases separating them. The CDR3 bases are TGTGCCAGCAGCCAAGGGACCTCTTACGAGCAGTACTTC. This codes for CASSQGTSYEQYF.

CDR3 region: CASSQVGAIDTQYF. The CDR3 DNA reads TGTGCCAGCAGCCAAGTGGGGGCGATAGATACGCAGTATTTT. The rearrangement uses TRBV3-1 and TRBJ2-3; possible D gene TRBD1, 6 bases. The V end was cut by 1 base, the J end by 5 bases, with 10 bases between. CDR1 is LGHDT and CDR2 is YNNKEL in the germline V gene (reference sequence). CDR3 length: 14 residues.

J is TRBJ2-7 and V is TRBV9; D remains ambiguous. The CDR3 spans 15 residues. The germline V gene has CDR1 SGDLS and CDR2 YYNGEE. The V end lost 4 bases, the J end lost 0 bases, and 14 bases lay between the germline ends. Here the CDR3 reads CASSPFRSSSYEQYF. CDR3 sequence (DNA): TGTGCCAGCAGCCCTTTTCGCAGCAGCTCCTACGAGCAGTACTTC.

The chain couples TRBV20-1 to TRBJ2-2; D is uncertain. Trimming removed 0 bases from V and 5 bases from J, with 4 bases in between. CDR1 and CDR2 from the germline V gene are DFQATT and SNEGSKA (reference sequence). The CDR3 is made up of 12 amino acids. This CDR3 reads CSARDRTGELFF. The CDR3, as DNA: TGCAGTGCTAGAGATCGGACCGGGGAGCTGTTTTTT.

The J gene is TRBJ1-5, the V gene TRBV19; no clear D. Germline V gene sequence: CDR1 LNHDA, CDR2 SQIVND (reference sequence). CDR3 length: 14 residues. V was cut by 3 bases and J by 2 bases, with 8 bases left in between. This CDR3 is CASSIVGGNQPQHF. CDR3 coding DNA: TGTGCCAGTAGTATTGTCGGGGGCAATCAGCCCCAGCATTTT.

This chain connects TRBV25-1 to TRBJ2-7; 7 bases agree with TRBD1. Germline CDR1 and CDR2: MGHDK and SYGVNS. The CDR3 totals 16 residues. The junction had 8 bases not matched to a gene; V was cut back by 3 bases and J by 0 bases. The CDR3 here is CASSDPGQTISYEQYF. The CDR3 region has the DNA TGTGCCAGCAGTGATCCGGGACAGACGATCTCCTACGAGCAGTACTTC.

In the case of this clonotype: The junction and the germline gene differ at one end; a read error may be behind it. The V call is TRBV11-2, the J call TRBJ2-3, with D possibly matching TRBD2 (5 bases). The CDR3 is made up of 16 amino acids. From germline, CDR1 is SGHAT and CDR2 FQNNGV. The CDR3 region is CASSLLEGPGTDTQFF. The CDR3 DNA is TGTGCCAGCAGCTTACTCGAGGGCCCGGGCACAGATACGCAGTTTTTT.

This rearrangement joins TRBV11-2 to TRBJ2-5; D remains ambiguous. The germline V gene has CDR1 SGHAT and CDR2 FQNNGV. Trimming removed 6 bases at V and 0 bases at J, with 17 bases between. The CDR3 runs 16 residues. The CDR3 spells CASRPALRADQETQYF. The CDR3 nucleotides read TGTGCCAGCAGGCCCGCTCTGAGAGCAGACCAAGAGACCCAGTACTTC.

CDR3 in amino acids: CASSVATGNSPLHF. The CDR3 DNA is TGTGCCAGCAGTGTGGCCACCGGGAATTCACCCCTCCACTTT. This sequence joins TRBV2 and TRBJ1-6; D is unclear. Looked up from germline, CDR1 is SNHLY and CDR2 is FYNNEI. The ends were cut back, 4 bases at V and 7 bases at J, with 11 bases in the middle. CDR3 length equals 14 residues.

V usage is TRBV29-1 and J usage is TRBJ2-2; perhaps TRBD2 as D (5 bases). This CDR3 is built from 13 residues. CDR1 is SQVTM and CDR2 is ANQGSEA in the germline V gene. With 6 bases removed from V and 1 base from J, the gap between germline ends came to 9 bases. The CDR3 is CSVEGKNTGELFF. The CDR3 DNA reads TGCAGCGTAGAGGGCAAGAACACCGGGGAGCTGTTTTTT.